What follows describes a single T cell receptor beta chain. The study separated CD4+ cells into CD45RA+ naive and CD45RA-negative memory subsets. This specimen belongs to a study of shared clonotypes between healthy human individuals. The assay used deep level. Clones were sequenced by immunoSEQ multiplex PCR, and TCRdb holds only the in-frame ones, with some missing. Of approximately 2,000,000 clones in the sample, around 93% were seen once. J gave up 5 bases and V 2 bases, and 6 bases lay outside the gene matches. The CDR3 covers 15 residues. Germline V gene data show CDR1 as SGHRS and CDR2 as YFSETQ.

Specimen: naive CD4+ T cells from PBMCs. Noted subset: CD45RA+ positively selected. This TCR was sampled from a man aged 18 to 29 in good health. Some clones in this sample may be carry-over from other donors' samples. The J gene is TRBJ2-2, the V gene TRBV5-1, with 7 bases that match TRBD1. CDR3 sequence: CASSLTGVGTGELFF. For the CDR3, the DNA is TGCGCCAGCAGCTTAACAGGGGTTGGTACCGGGGAGCTGTTTTTT.